This T cell receptor beta chain was obtained from a study of Ad26.COV2.S vaccination and SARS-CoV-2 variants. Study-level information: Dosing was one shot or two shots 56 days apart.

Profiled with immunoSEQ multiplex PCR; TCRdb holds only in-frame clones, not every one. Of 400,000 to 450,000 clones listed, around nine tenths were seen once; the top ten hold 12%. This clone was seen only a few times. The antigen is undetermined. Sample treatment: over 15 received Ad26.COV2.S at low or high dose, single or two shots; several received placebo; per-sample allocation not given. Samples came from day 63 after the first vaccine or placebo injection. An adult aged 18-55 years in Boston served as the donor. The study's findings and limits: Vaccinees reportedly had broad spike-specific CD8+ and CD4+ T cell responses. Breadth of non-spike TCRs did not differ between vaccinees and placebo recipients.

The receptor comes from a person between 18 and 59 years old who received the Ad26.COV2.S COVID-19 vaccine or a placebo. Source: peripheral blood, taken in a trial of Ad26.COV2.S vaccine versus placebo.

The CDR3 DNA follows: TGTGCCAGCAGACAACTAGCGGGAGCTAGCTACGAGCAGTACTTC. Protein product: CASRQLAGASYEQYF. The genes are TRBV7-2 and TRBJ2-7; the match to TRBD2 covers 11 bases. The junction had 7 bases not matched to a gene; V was cut back by 6 bases and J by 3 bases. The CDR3 consists of 15 residues. In germline, CDR1 is SGHTA, CDR2 FQGNSA.